This T cell receptor beta chain was retrieved from a study of OX40 agonist ivuxolimab in advanced cancers. The length of the CDR3 is 14 residues. The V gene's germline CDR1 is SNHLY and CDR2 FYNNEI. Trimming left V 4 bases short and J 1 base short, with 7 bases between. The data were produced by immunoSEQ multiplex PCR, yet TCRdb's version contains in-frame clones alone and is incomplete. The repertoire holds fewer than 85,000 clones, with just over 90% as singletons. This sequence joins TRBV2 and TRBJ2-2, with D perhaps TRBD1 (6 bases). This specimen consisted of CD4+ or CD8+ T cells sorted from blood, obtained in a trial of the OX40 agonist ivuxolimab. The origin of this receptor is an adult with an advanced solid tumor such as melanoma, head and neck, liver or kidney cancer. CDR3 sequence: CASSGGQNTGELFF. CDR3 nucleotide sequence: TGTGCCAGCAGTGGGGGACAGAACACCGGGGAGCTGTTTTTT.